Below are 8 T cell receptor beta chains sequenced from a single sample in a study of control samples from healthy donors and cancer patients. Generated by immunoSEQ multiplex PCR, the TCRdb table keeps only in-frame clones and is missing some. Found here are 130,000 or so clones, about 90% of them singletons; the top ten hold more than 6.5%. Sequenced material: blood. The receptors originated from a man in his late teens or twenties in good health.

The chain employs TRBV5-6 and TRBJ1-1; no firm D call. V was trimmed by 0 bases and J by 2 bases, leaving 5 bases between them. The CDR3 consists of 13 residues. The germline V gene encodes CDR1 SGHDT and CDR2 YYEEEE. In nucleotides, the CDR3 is TGTGCCAGCAGCTTGGCCGGAAACACTGAAGCTTTCTTT. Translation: CASSLAGNTEAFF.

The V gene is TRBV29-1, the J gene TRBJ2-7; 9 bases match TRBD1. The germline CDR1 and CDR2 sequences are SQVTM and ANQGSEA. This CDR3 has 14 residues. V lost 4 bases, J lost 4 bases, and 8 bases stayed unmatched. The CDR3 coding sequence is TGCAGCGTTGGAGGACAGGGGTCGGGTTACGAGCAGTACTTC. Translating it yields CSVGGQGSGYEQYF.

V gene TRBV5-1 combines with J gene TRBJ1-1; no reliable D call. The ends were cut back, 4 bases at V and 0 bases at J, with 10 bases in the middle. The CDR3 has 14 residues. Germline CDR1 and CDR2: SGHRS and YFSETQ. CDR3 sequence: CASSPSGVNTEAFF. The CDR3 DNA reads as TGCGCCAGCAGCCCTAGTGGAGTGAACACTGAAGCTTTCTTT. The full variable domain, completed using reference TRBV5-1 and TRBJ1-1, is KAGVTQTPRYLIKTRGQQVTLSCSPISGHRSVSWYQQTPGQGLQFLFEYFSETQRNKGNFPGRFSGRQFSNSRSEMNVSTLELGDSALYLCASSPSGVNTEAFFGQGTRLTVV.

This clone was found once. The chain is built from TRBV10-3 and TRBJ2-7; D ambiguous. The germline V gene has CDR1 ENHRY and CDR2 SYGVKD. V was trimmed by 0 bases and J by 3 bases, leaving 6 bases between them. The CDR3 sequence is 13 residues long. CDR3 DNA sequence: TGTGCCATCAGTGAGTCAACCGACTACGAGCAGTACTTC. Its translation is CAISESTDYEQYF.

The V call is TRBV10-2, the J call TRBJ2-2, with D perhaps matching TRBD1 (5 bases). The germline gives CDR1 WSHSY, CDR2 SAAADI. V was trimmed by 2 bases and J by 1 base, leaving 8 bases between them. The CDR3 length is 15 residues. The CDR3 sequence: CASSEPGRNTGELFF. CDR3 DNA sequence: TGCGCCAGCAGTGAGCCAGGGCGGAACACCGGGGAGCTGTTTTTT.

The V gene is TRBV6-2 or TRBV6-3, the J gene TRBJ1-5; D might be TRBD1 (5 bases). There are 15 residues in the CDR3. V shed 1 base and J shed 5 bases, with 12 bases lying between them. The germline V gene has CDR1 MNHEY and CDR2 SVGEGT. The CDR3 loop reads CASSYLGTGDQPQHF. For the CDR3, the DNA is TGTGCCAGCAGTTACTTGGGGACGGGAGATCAGCCCCAGCATTTT.

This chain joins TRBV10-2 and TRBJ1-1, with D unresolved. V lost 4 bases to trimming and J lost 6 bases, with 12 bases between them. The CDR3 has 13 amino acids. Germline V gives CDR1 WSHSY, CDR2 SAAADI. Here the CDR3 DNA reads TGCGCCAGCAGTGCCAGGAACACCCCTGAAGCTTTCTTT. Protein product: CASSARNTPEAFF.

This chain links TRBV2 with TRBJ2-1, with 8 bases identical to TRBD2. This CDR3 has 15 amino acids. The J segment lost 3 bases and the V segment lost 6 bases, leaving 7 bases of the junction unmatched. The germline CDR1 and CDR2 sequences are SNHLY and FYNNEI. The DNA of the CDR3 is TGTGCCAGCAGGGTCGGGGGGGCCTACTACAATGAGCAGTTCTTC. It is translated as CASRVGGAYYNEQFF.